This T cell receptor (beta chain) was recovered during a study of T cells in Graves' hyperthyroidism and ophthalmopathy. In this sample, this clonotype turned up once. The investigators amplified TCR beta CDR3 regions from RNA transcripts. A set of HTBI primers served as the primers for a first-round RT-PCR of the TCR CDR3. From the multiplex PCR reads, TCRdb called clonotypes with MiXCR, one entry per CDR3 protein. This repertoire shows fewer than 750,000 distinct CDR3 sequences, 46% found once; its top ten account for around 7.7%. CDR1 and CDR2 from the germline V gene are GTSNPN and SVGIG (reference sequence). The V and J ends lost 5 bases and 0 bases respectively, with 14 bases between them. CDR3 length: 14 amino acids.

The TCR originated in a woman under 30 with Graves' hyperthyroidism. The sequenced sample was peripheral blood or thyroid tissue (not recorded which). The chain recombines TRBV30 with TRBJ2-7, with D maybe TRBD1 (5 bases). Here the CDR3 reads CAWGSGLPSYEQYF. In DNA, the CDR3 is TGTGCCTGGGGGTCAGGGTTACCCTCCTACGAGCAGTACTTC.